This entry lists 10 T cell receptor beta chains sequenced from one sample in a study of OX40 agonist ivuxolimab in advanced cancers. Measured with immunoSEQ multiplex PCR; TCRdb has only the in-frame clones, and not every one. The sample yields 75,000 to 95,000 clones, roughly 92% seen once. The sample in question was CD4+ or CD8+ T cells sorted from blood, obtained in a trial of the OX40 agonist ivuxolimab. These receptors all come from an adult with an advanced solid tumor such as melanoma, head and neck, liver or kidney cancer.

The J gene is TRBJ1-5, the V gene TRBV2; tentatively, D is TRBD1 (5 bases). V was cut by 10 bases and J by 9 bases, with 13 bases left in between. Germline CDR1 is SNHLY and CDR2 is FYNNEI. The CDR3 totals 11 residues. CDR3 protein: CATGGGWPQHF. CDR3 nucleotides: TGTGCCACCGGGGGGGGATGGCCCCAGCATTTT.

The V and J genes are TRBV18 and TRBJ2-2; the D is unclear. The CDR3 contains 15 residues. Germline lookup yields CDR1 KGHSH and CDR2 LQKENI. Trimming cost V 3 bases and J 1 base, with 9 bases left between them. Here the CDR3 DNA reads TGTGCCAGCTCACCTCGGCACGAGAACACCGGGGAGCTGTTTTTT. It translates to CASSPRHENTGELFF.

This chain's CDR3 is CASSQDPGAQYEQYF. The CDR3, as DNA: TGCGCCAGCAGCCAAGATCCAGGGGCTCAGTACGAGCAGTACTTC. The chain carries TRBV4-3 and TRBJ2-7; D perhaps matches TRBD1 (6 bases). The length of the CDR3 is 15 residues. Trimming removed 0 bases from V and 4 bases from J, with 13 bases in between. The V gene's germline CDR1 is LGHNA and CDR2 YSLEER.

Only one count was recorded for this clone. This chain links TRBV9 with TRBJ1-2; D not resolved. V was cut by 0 bases and J by 11 bases, with 20 bases left in between. CDR1 is SGDLS and CDR2 is YYNGEE in the germline V gene. The CDR3 extends over 15 amino acids. CDR3 in amino acids: CASSVGSLGSYKYTF. In DNA form, the CDR3 reads TGTGCCAGCAGCGTAGGCTCCCTAGGTAGCTACAAATACACCTTC.

The J gene is TRBJ2-6, the V gene TRBV27; D is possibly TRBD1 (6 bases). In germline, CDR1 is MNHEY, CDR2 SMNVEV (reference sequence). Trimming cost V 5 bases and J 4 bases, with 15 bases left between them. The CDR3 has 16 amino acids. CDR3 in DNA: TGTGCCAGCAGTCAAAACAGGGTGGAAGGGGCCAACGTCCTGACTTTC. Translated: CASSQNRVEGANVLTF.

V is TRBV7-2 and J is TRBJ2-2, with 8 nucleotides matching TRBD2. Germline loops: CDR1 SGHTA, CDR2 FQGNSA. The CDR3 loop spans 15 amino acids. The V and J ends lost 2 bases and 4 bases, in that order; junction bases with no gene match: 3. In nucleotides, the CDR3 is TGTGCCAGCAGCTTAAACGGGGGGGCCACCGGGGAGCTGTTTTTT. Encoded protein: CASSLNGGATGELFF.

The chain recombines TRBV7-9 with TRBJ2-5; weak D call: TRBD2 (5 bases). This CDR3 contains 15 residues. Looked up from germline, CDR1 is SEHNR and CDR2 is FQNEAQ (reference sequence). Trimming removed 3 bases at V and 0 bases at J, with 11 bases between. For the CDR3, the DNA is TGTGCCAGCAGCTTCCGGGAAAGGTACCAAGAGACCCAGTACTTC. Its translation is CASSFRERYQETQYF.

V is TRBV11-2 and J is TRBJ2-7; unclear D gene. The CDR3 consists of 12 residues. The V gene lost 5 bases and the J gene lost 3 bases, with 8 bases spanning the gap. Germline V gene data show CDR1 as SGHAT and CDR2 as FQNNGV. CDR3: CASSPPYYEQYF. The CDR3 DNA reads as TGTGCCAGCAGCCCCCCCTACTACGAGCAGTACTTC.

This clone was counted between two and nine times. The V and J genes are TRBV5-1 and TRBJ1-6, with 10 bases matching TRBD1. This CDR3 has 17 residues. With V trimmed by 1 base and J by 6 bases, 7 bases remained unmatched. CDR1 SGHRS and CDR2 YFSETQ come from the germline V gene. DNA for the CDR3: TGCGCCAGCAGCTTGTTCCGGGACAGGGGCCTTAATTCACCCCTCCACTTT. Translation gives CASSLFRDRGLNSPLHF.

V usage is TRBV27 and J usage is TRBJ2-7; TRBD2 is a possible D gene (6 bases). Between the trimmed V and J ends, which lost 0 bases and 1 base, there was a span of 16 bases. Germline V gene data show CDR1 as MNHEY and CDR2 as SMNVEV (reference sequence). The CDR3 consists of 17 residues. CDR3 bases: TGTGCCAGCAGTTTATCGGGCGTAACTAGCCCATCCTACGAGCAGTACTTC. It specifies CASSLSGVTSPSYEQYF.